This passage covers 4 T cell receptor beta chains from one sample sequenced in a study of blood T cell repertoires in COVID-19. Produced via immunoSEQ multiplex PCR; TCRdb's table is partial and in-frame only. Among approximately 210,000 clones listed, more than 75% were seen once. Sample: PBMCs or T cells enriched from blood (not recorded which). These receptors were taken from a man younger than 45 with acute COVID-19.

The J gene is TRBJ1-5, the V gene TRBV6-5; no clear D gene. The CDR3 runs to 13 residues. Trimming took 4 bases from V and 1 from J, leaving 5 bases between them. The germline V gene encodes CDR1 MNHEY and CDR2 SVGAGI. CDR3 DNA: TGTGCCAGCAGTTCCCGGAGCAATCAGCCCCAGCATTTT. It specifies CASSSRSNQPQHF.

Regarding this clone: Compared with germline, one end of the junction differs, possibly owing to a read error. The gene calls are TRBV6-5 and TRBJ1-5; D may be TRBD1 (5 bases). The length of the CDR3 is 14 residues. The V gene's germline CDR1 is MNHEY and CDR2 SVGAGI. The CDR3 region is CPQQEKGLYQPQHF. The CDR3 DNA sequence: TGCCCTCAGCAGGAGAAGGGACTTTATCAGCCCCAGCATTTT.

This chain links TRBV19 with TRBJ2-3; TRBD1 agrees at 12 bases. Germline assignment: CDR1 LNHDA and CDR2 SQIVND (reference sequence). V lost 4 bases to trimming and J lost 6 bases; unmatched junction nucleotides: 5. The CDR3 runs 15 residues. In nucleotides, the CDR3 is TGTGCCAGTAGTACGGGACAGGGGGCGCGGGATACGCAGTATTTT. Its protein product is CASSTGQGARDTQYF.

This chain connects TRBV19 to TRBJ1-1; 7 bases map to TRBD1. Germline V gives CDR1 LNHDA, CDR2 SQIVND (reference sequence). The CDR3 is 16 residues long. V lost 4 bases and J lost 4; bases outside the gene matches: 12. CDR3 amino acids: CASSTRPPDRLTEAFF. In DNA form, the CDR3 reads TGTGCCAGTAGTACGCGCCCCCCGGACAGGCTCACTGAAGCTTTCTTT.